These 30 T cell receptor beta chains share one sample of origin, sequenced in a study of blood T cell repertoires in COVID-19. Here immunoSEQ multiplex PCR was the method, and the copy in TCRdb shows in-frame clones only, minus some. The sample has around 75,000 clones, about four fifths seen once. Sequencing was carried out using peripheral blood. The receptors originated from a woman of 80 years or more with active or convalescent COVID-19.

The rearrangement uses TRBV5-1 and TRBJ2-7; no reliable D call. The CDR3 covers 14 residues. The ends were cut back, 2 bases at V and 4 bases at J, with 13 bases in the middle. Germline CDR1 reads SGHRS; CDR2 reads YFSETQ. The CDR3 nucleotides are TGCGCCAGCAGCTTTGGCCAGGCAAGGTACGAGCAGTACTTC. Amino acids: CASSFGQARYEQYF.

This rearrangement joins TRBV7-8 to TRBJ1-2; D is unresolved. Germline CDR1 and CDR2: SGHVS and FQNEAQ. The CDR3 loop spans 14 amino acids. The germline V and J ends were trimmed by 0 bases and 7 bases, with 12 bases remaining between them. The CDR3 nucleotides read TGTGCCAGCAGCTTAGCGGGCCCGACGGCTGGCTACACCTTC. Residues: CASSLAGPTAGYTF. The full variable domain, its missing parts supplied by reference TRBV7-8 and TRBJ1-2, is GAGVSQSPRYKVAKRGQDVALRCDPISGHVSLFWYQQALGQGPEFLTYFQNEAQLDKSGLPSDRFFAERPEGSVSTLKIQRTQQEDSAVYLCASSLAGPTAGYTFGSGTRLTVV.

J is TRBJ2-7 and V is TRBV15; the D gene is possibly TRBD2 (5 bases). The length of the CDR3 is 17 residues. Germline CDR1 reads LNHNV; CDR2 reads YYDKDF (reference sequence). Trimming stripped 0 bases from V and 6 bases from J, with 21 bases between. The CDR3: CATSRDKVWTRGFEQYF. CDR3 coding DNA: TGTGCCACCAGCAGAGATAAGGTCTGGACCCGGGGTTTCGAGCAGTACTTC.

This clone was seen just once. The V gene is TRBV28, the J gene TRBJ2-7, with 7 bases lining up with TRBD2. There are 15 residues in the CDR3. Germline loops: CDR1 MDHEN, CDR2 SYDVKM. V gave up 7 bases and J gave up 0 bases; unmatched junction bases: 9. The CDR3 reads CASTRAGPSSYEQYF. CDR3 DNA sequence: TGTGCCAGCACCAGAGCGGGGCCCAGCTCCTACGAGCAGTACTTC.

For the CDR3, the DNA is TGTGCCAGTAGTACCTACACTGGGACAGGCCCCCCGCGGTCTGGAAACACCATATATTTT. Protein product: CASSTYTGTGPPRSGNTIYF. The rearrangement uses TRBV19 and TRBJ1-3; 8 bases align to TRBD1. In germline, CDR1 is LNHDA, CDR2 SQIVND (reference sequence). V was clipped by 4 bases and J by 1 base; unmatched bases: 18. The CDR3 covers 20 residues.

The V and J genes are TRBV24-1 and TRBJ1-5; maybe TRBD1 (6 bases). V was cut by 4 bases and J by 0 bases, with 15 bases left in between. The CDR3 covers 17 residues. CDR1 and CDR2 from the germline V gene are KGHDR and SFDVKD. CDR3 coding DNA: TGTGCCACCAGTGACTCTACAGGGCTCTATAGCAATCAGCCCCAGCATTTT. Translation: CATSDSTGLYSNQPQHF.

V and J are TRBV5-1 and TRBJ1-4; D is possibly TRBD1 (5 bases). The CDR3 contains 15 residues. Deletions cut 2 bases from V and 3 bases from J, with 11 bases between. Germline CDR1 and CDR2: SGHRS and YFSETQ. CDR3 DNA sequence: TGCGCCAGCAGCTTTTGGGGCGCCGCTAATGAAAAACTGTTTTTT. It codes for CASSFWGAANEKLFF.

This clone was picked up one time. The J gene is TRBJ2-1, the V gene TRBV6-6, with 12 bases matching TRBD2. The V gene end was trimmed by 4 bases and the J gene end by 6 bases; junction bases not matched to a gene: 7. Germline CDR1 MNHNY, CDR2 SVGAGI (reference sequence). The CDR3 extends over 16 amino acids. For the CDR3, the DNA is TGTGCCAGCAGTTCCACGCCTAGCGGGAGGGGCAATGAGCAGTTCTTC. This codes for CASSSTPSGRGNEQFF.

DNA of the CDR3: TGTGCCAGCGGAGTACCGAGGGCTCAGCCCCAGCATTTT. Translation gives CASGVPRAQPQHF. The J gene is TRBJ1-5, the V gene TRBV28; no clear D. CDR1 is MDHEN, CDR2 SYDVKM, per germline. V lost 8 bases and J 6 bases, leaving 14 bases between the germline ends. There are 13 residues in the CDR3. Looking up the rest from reference TRBV28 and TRBJ1-5 gives the full variable domain: DVKVTQSSRYLVKRTGEKVFLECVQDMDHENMFWYRQDPGLGLRLIYFSYDVKMKEKGDIPEGYSVSREKKERFSLILESASTNQTSMYLCASGVPRAQPQHFGDGTRLSIL.

This chain uses TRBV10-3 with TRBJ2-3, with D possibly being TRBD1 (6 bases). The CDR3 covers 16 residues. Trimming removed 1 base at V and 0 bases at J, with 11 bases between. Germline CDR1 ENHRY, CDR2 SYGVKD. The CDR3 is CAISELSGVSTDTQYF. The CDR3 DNA sequence: TGTGCCATCAGTGAGTTGTCAGGGGTGAGCACAGATACGCAGTATTTT.

This clone showed up just a few times. This chain connects TRBV7-2 to TRBJ2-2; maybe TRBD1 (6 bases). Germline values: CDR1 SGHTA, CDR2 FQGNSA. The length of the CDR3 is 14 residues. Trimming took off 8 bases at V and 3 bases at J, with 13 bases between the two ends. The CDR3, as DNA: TGTGCCAGCCGGTGGGGGCCCGACACCGGGGAGCTGTTTTTT. This encodes CASRWGPDTGELFF.

This chain connects TRBV20-1 to TRBJ1-5; weak D call: TRBD1 (5 bases). This CDR3 has 14 residues. The germline V gene has CDR1 DFQATT and CDR2 SNEGSKA (reference sequence). V lost 3 bases, J lost 4 bases, and 13 bases lay in between. The CDR3 sequence is CSASSGGTNQPQHF. CDR3 coding DNA: TGCAGTGCTAGTTCGGGGGGTACGAATCAGCCCCAGCATTTT.

This chain connects TRBV7-3 to TRBJ2-1; 15 nucleotides match TRBD2. This CDR3 has 17 amino acids. Germline-derived CDR1 and CDR2 are SGHTA and FQGTGA. The V and J ends lost 1 base and 4 bases, in that order; junction bases with no gene match: 2. The CDR3 nucleotides read TGTGCCAGCAGCTTAATCGGACTAGCGGGAGGGTACAATGAGCAGTTCTTC. It specifies CASSLIGLAGGYNEQFF.

This clone showed up just a few times. This rearrangement joins TRBV7-9 to TRBJ2-1; maybe TRBD1 (6 bases). Trimming took off 0 bases at V and 5 bases at J, with 14 bases between the two ends. In germline, CDR1 is SEHNR, CDR2 FQNEAQ (reference sequence). CDR3 length: 16 residues. The CDR3 DNA reads as TGTGCCAGCAGCTTAGCTGGGGGCTATTTCGACAATGAGCAGTTCTTC. It translates to CASSLAGGYFDNEQFF.

This clone appeared a few times. The rearrangement links TRBV19 to TRBJ2-7, with D possibly being TRBD2 (6 bases). With 3 bases removed from V and 2 bases from J, the gap between germline ends came to 14 bases. Germline lookup yields CDR1 LNHDA and CDR2 SQIVND (reference sequence). The CDR3 has 15 amino acids. The CDR3 coding sequence is TGTGCCAGTAGTATTTCGCCGGAGGGCCCCTACGAGCAGTACTTC. Its protein is CASSISPEGPYEQYF.

In this sample, this clone turned up once. This rearrangement joins TRBV27 to TRBJ1-4; 7 nucleotides line up with TRBD1. The CDR3 covers 16 residues. CDR1 MNHEY and CDR2 SMNVEV come from the germline V gene (reference sequence). Trimming cost V 7 bases and J 8 bases; bases outside gene matches: 16. Here the CDR3 DNA reads TGTGCCAGCAACCCGAGGGGTGCAGGGGGAGTCGAAAAACTGTTTTTT. It is translated as CASNPRGAGGVEKLFF.

This chain joins TRBV3-1 (or the pseudogene TRBV3-2) and TRBJ2-5; 10 nucleotides match TRBD1. The CDR3 consists of 15 residues. The V gene's germline CDR1 is LGHDT and CDR2 YNNKEL (reference sequence). V lost 4 bases, J lost 4 bases, and 6 bases stayed unmatched. The CDR3 loop reads CASSLRQGARETQYF. CDR3 bases: TGTGCCAGCAGCCTCCGACAGGGGGCTCGAGAGACCCAGTACTTC.

This clone was found a few times. The chain carries TRBV28 and TRBJ2-2; possibly TRBD2 for D (5 bases). This CDR3 region has 17 residues. Per germline, CDR1 MDHEN and CDR2 SYDVKM. Trimming cost V 4 bases and J 1 base, with 16 bases left between them. CDR3 sequence reads: CASSYPRGERNTGELFF. The DNA of the CDR3 is TGTGCCAGCAGTTACCCCCGGGGAGAAAGGAACACCGGGGAGCTGTTTTTT.

The chain combines TRBV28 with TRBJ1-2, with 7 positions matching TRBD1. With V trimmed by 6 bases and J by 2 bases, 6 bases remained unmatched. CDR3 length equals 14 residues. Germline CDR1 and CDR2: MDHEN and SYDVKM. The CDR3 reads CASSPGGRNYGYTF. The CDR3 DNA reads as TGTGCCAGCAGCCCAGGGGGAAGGAACTATGGCTACACCTTC.

The chain combines TRBV4-1 with TRBJ1-1; the D is unclear. CDR1 is MGHRA and CDR2 is YSYEKL in the germline V gene. Deletions cut 2 bases from V and 1 base from J, with 2 bases between. The CDR3 runs 12 residues. In DNA form, the CDR3 reads TGCGCCAGCAGCCAACAGAACACTGAAGCTTTCTTT. Amino acids: CASSQQNTEAFF.

This clone was picked up one time. The chain employs TRBV4-3 and TRBJ2-7, with no clear D. In germline, CDR1 is LGHNA, CDR2 YSLEER. This CDR3 has 16 residues. V was cut by 0 bases and J by 3 bases, with 15 bases left in between. CDR3 amino acids: CASSQDWALAGYEQYF. As DNA, the CDR3 is TGCGCCAGCAGCCAAGATTGGGCGCTGGCTGGCTACGAGCAGTACTTC.

The CDR3 DNA sequence: TGTGCCAGCTCACCCGAGACAGGGGGCATTTCGTCCGGGGCCAACGTCCTGACTTTC. It encodes CASSPETGGISSGANVLTF. The V call is TRBV18, the J call TRBJ2-6, with TRBD1 matching over 10 bases. Germline V gene sequence: CDR1 KGHSH, CDR2 LQKENI. The CDR3 is 19 amino acids. The junction had 12 bases not matched to a gene; V was cut back by 3 bases and J by 4 bases.

The V and J genes are TRBV28 and TRBJ2-5; 8 positions agree with TRBD1. CDR1 and CDR2 from the germline V gene are MDHEN and SYDVKM. The junction had 8 bases not matched to a gene; V was cut back by 3 bases and J by 5 bases. The CDR3 sequence is 15 residues long. The CDR3 sequence is CASSLAGGRRETQYF. In DNA, the CDR3 is TGTGCCAGCAGTTTGGCAGGGGGCCGCCGGGAGACCCAGTACTTC.

The chain recombines TRBV7-9 with TRBJ1-6; 7 positions match TRBD1. This CDR3 has 16 amino acids. The V gene's germline CDR1 is SEHNR and CDR2 FQNEAQ (reference sequence). V dropped 5 bases and J dropped 5; count of bases not matched to a gene: 9. CDR3 bases: TGTGCCAGCAGCAAGAGCACAGGGGTTAATAATTCACCCCTCCACTTT. Protein sequence: CASSKSTGVNNSPLHF. Variable domain in full (rest from reference TRBV7-9 and TRBJ1-6): DTGVSQNPRHKITKRGQNVTFRCDPISEHNRLYWYRQTLGQGPEFLTYFQNEAQLEKSRLLSDRFSAERPKGSFSTLEIQRTEQGDSAMYLCASSKSTGVNNSPLHFGNGTRLTVT.

The genes are TRBV12-3 or TRBV12-4 and TRBJ1-2, with D unclear. This CDR3 region has 11 residues. The CDR3 region has the DNA TGTGCAGCTAGGTTTAACTATGGCTACACCTTC. It encodes CAARFNYGYTF.

This clone has just a few counts. The CDR3: CAWSLAPHEQYF. CDR3 DNA sequence: TGTGCCTGGAGCCTAGCTCCCCACGAGCAGTACTTC. J is TRBJ2-7 and V is TRBV30; the D gene is possibly TRBD2 (5 bases). V gave up 3 bases and J gave up 5 bases, with 11 bases separating them. The CDR3 is 12 residues long. Per germline, CDR1 GTSNPN and CDR2 SVGIG (reference sequence).

This chain uses TRBV28 with TRBJ2-7, with D unresolved. V was clipped by 3 bases and J by 1 base, with 10 bases between them. The CDR3 covers 14 residues. The germline V gene has CDR1 MDHEN and CDR2 SYDVKM. The CDR3 DNA follows: TGTGCCAGCAGTTTTGTTGGGCCTTCCTACGAGCAGTACTTC. It yields the protein CASSFVGPSYEQYF. Drawing the rest from reference TRBV28 and TRBJ2-7, the complete variable domain is DVKVTQSSRYLVKRTGEKVFLECVQDMDHENMFWYRQDPGLGLRLIYFSYDVKMKEKGDIPEGYSVSREKKERFSLILESASTNQTSMYLCASSFVGPSYEQYFGPGTRLTVT.

V is TRBV27 and J is TRBJ2-7; tentatively, D is TRBD2 (6 bases). The CDR3 sequence is 13 residues long. Germline V CDR1 and CDR2: MNHEY, SMNVEV (reference sequence). Trimming pared 4 bases from V and 2 bases from J, leaving 9 bases between. In nucleotides, the CDR3 is TGTGCCAGCAGTTACCCGGGAGCCTACGAGCAGTACTTC. Its translation: CASSYPGAYEQYF.

In this sample, this clone turned up a few times. The chain recombines TRBV4-1 with TRBJ2-7; 10 nucleotides agree with TRBD2. Germline V CDR1 and CDR2: MGHRA, YSYEKL. V trimming: 3 bases; J trimming: 1 base; junction bases outside the gene matches: 3. This CDR3 contains 15 residues. The CDR3 protein is CASSQPGLASYEQYF. The CDR3 DNA follows: TGCGCCAGCAGCCAGCCGGGACTAGCGTCCTACGAGCAGTACTTC.

This chain uses TRBV11-2 with TRBJ2-7; 9 bases match TRBD1. V was pared by 5 bases and J by 6 bases, with 8 bases of the junction left unmatched. Germline lookup yields CDR1 SGHAT and CDR2 FQNNGV. The CDR3 runs to 14 residues. Here the CDR3 reads CASSLRQGGVEQYF. For the CDR3, the DNA is TGTGCCAGCAGCCTAAGACAGGGGGGTGTCGAGCAGTACTTC.